This T cell receptor beta chain emerged from a study of immune evolution from preneoplasia to lung adenocarcinoma. Assay: immunoSEQ multiplex PCR; the TCRdb copy retains only in-frame clones and omits some. The sample lists 6,000 to 9,000 clones; approximately 85% were seen once. Trimming shortened V by 1 base and J by 7 bases, and 5 bases separated the two germline ends. This CDR3 has 12 amino acids. The germline V gene encodes CDR1 MNHEY and CDR2 SMNVEV (reference sequence). This sequence was found in a person of 80 years or more with lung adenocarcinoma. Sample: FFPE minimally invasive lung adenocarcinoma tissue. The rearrangement links TRBV27 to TRBJ1-5; D gene ambiguous. CDR3 protein: CASSLLGQPQHF. In nucleotides, the CDR3 is TGTGCCAGCAGTTTATTAGGCCAGCCCCAGCATTTT.